The clone carrying this TCR beta chain was counted between two and nine times. cDNA synthesis used the whole RNA isolate, giving expressed TCRB sequences. Clones were sequenced by immunoSEQ multiplex PCR, and TCRdb holds only the in-frame ones, with some missing. Of roughly 40,000 clones listed, about 52% are singletons. The data stem from a study of beta chain features in type 1 diabetes. Looking at the study overall: When patients were set against healthy donors, age, gender and cell yields were similar.

The trim removed 4 bases at V and 5 bases at J, leaving 7 bases unmatched. In germline, CDR1 is LNHDA, CDR2 SQIVND (reference sequence). The CDR3 consists of 14 residues. This sequence joins TRBV19 and TRBJ2-7; 8 bases are shared with TRBD2. This TCR was sampled from a woman under 30 in good health. Material: central memory CD4+ T cells from blood. As DNA, the CDR3 is TGTGCCAGTAGTACAAACCCGGGACTAGACGAGCAGTACTTC. Its translation: CASSTNPGLDEQYF. Variable domain in full (rest from reference TRBV19 and TRBJ2-7): DGGITQSPKYLFRKEGQNVTLSCEQNLNHDAMYWYRQDPGQGLRLIYYSQIVNDFQKGDIAEGYSVSREKKESFPLTVTSAQKNPTAFYLCASSTNPGLDEQYFGPGTRLTVT.